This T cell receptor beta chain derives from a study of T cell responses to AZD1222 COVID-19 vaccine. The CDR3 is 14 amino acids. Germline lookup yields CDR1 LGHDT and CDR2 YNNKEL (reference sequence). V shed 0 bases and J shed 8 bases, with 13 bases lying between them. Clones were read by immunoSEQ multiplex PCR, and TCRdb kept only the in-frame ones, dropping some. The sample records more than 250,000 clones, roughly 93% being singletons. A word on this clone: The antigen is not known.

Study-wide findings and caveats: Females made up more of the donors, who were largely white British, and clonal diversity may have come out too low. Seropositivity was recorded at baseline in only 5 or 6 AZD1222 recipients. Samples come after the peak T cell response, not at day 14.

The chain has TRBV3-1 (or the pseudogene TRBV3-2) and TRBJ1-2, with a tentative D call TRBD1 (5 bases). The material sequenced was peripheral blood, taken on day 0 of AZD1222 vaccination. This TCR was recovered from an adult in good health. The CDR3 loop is CASSQEHGAGGYTF. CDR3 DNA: TGTGCCAGCAGCCAAGAGCACGGGGCAGGCGGCTACACCTTC.